These 5 T cell receptor beta chains originate from one sample sequenced in a study of technical replicates of blood from a few donors. This table comes from immunoSEQ multiplex PCR, and its TCRdb copy is limited to in-frame clones, with some not included. In the table there are 75,000 to 95,000 clones, approximately 91% of which are singletons. The specimen was T cells isolated from PBMCs. Receptors were obtained from a human donor in good health.

The rearrangement uses TRBV11-2 and TRBJ1-1; the D is unclear. Per the germline V gene, CDR1 is SGHAT and CDR2 is FQNNGV. V was clipped by 6 bases and J by 1 base, with 6 bases between them. The CDR3 length is 12 residues. CDR3 protein: CASRVGNTEAFF. The CDR3 DNA is TGTGCCAGCAGGGTCGGGAACACTGAAGCTTTCTTT.

The chain uses TRBV6-6 and TRBJ2-7, with D possibly being TRBD1 (6 bases). Germline-derived CDR1 and CDR2 are MNHNY and SVGAGI (reference sequence). The length of the CDR3 is 13 residues. Trimming removed 4 bases at V and 6 bases at J, with 13 bases between. The DNA of the CDR3 is TGTGCCAGCAGTTTTTCACAGGGTCGCGAGCAGTACTTC. Encoded protein: CASSFSQGREQYF.

V usage is TRBV4-2 and J usage is TRBJ2-3, with 9 bases fitting TRBD2. The CDR3 has 18 residues. The V segment lost 0 bases and the J segment 4 bases; nucleotides outside the gene matches: 11. The germline V gene encodes CDR1 LGHNA and CDR2 YNFKEQ. The CDR3 protein is CASSQEPAKREVSDTQYF. Here the CDR3 DNA reads TGTGCCAGCAGCCAAGAACCCGCGAAGCGGGAGGTGTCAGATACGCAGTATTTT.

The table lists this clone with a count of one. The CDR3 sequence: CASSPPGRTTYEQYF. CDR3 sequence (DNA): TGTGCCAGCTCACCTCCAGGGCGCACTACCTACGAGCAGTACTTC. V gene TRBV18 combines with J gene TRBJ2-7, with D perhaps matching TRBD1 (5 bases). Germline-derived CDR1 and CDR2 are KGHSH and LQKENI. The CDR3 is 15 residues long. V was cut by 3 bases and J by 2 bases, with 14 bases left in between.

The chain is built from TRBV5-1 and TRBJ2-7; TRBD1 might be the D (5 bases). V was trimmed by 0 bases and J by 3 bases, leaving 10 bases between them. Germline V gene lookup returns CDR1 SGHRS and CDR2 YFSETQ. CDR3 size: 14 residues. Here the CDR3 reads CASSLETAYYEQYF. The CDR3 DNA follows: TGCGCCAGCAGCTTGGAGACAGCCTACTACGAGCAGTACTTC.